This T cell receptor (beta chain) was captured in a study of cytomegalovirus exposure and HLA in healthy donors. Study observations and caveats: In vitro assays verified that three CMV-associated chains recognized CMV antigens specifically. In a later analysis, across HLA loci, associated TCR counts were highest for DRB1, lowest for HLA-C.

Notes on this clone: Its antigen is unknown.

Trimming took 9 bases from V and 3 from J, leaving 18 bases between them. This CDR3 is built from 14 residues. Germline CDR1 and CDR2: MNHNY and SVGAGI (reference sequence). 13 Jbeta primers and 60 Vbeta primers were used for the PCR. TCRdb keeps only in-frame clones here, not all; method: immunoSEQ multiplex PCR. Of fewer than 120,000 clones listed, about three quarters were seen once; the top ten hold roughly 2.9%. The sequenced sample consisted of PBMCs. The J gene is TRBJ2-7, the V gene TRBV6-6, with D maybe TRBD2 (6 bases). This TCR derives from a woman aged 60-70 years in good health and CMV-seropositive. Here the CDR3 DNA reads TGTGCCAGTCGTGGGGCGGGAAAGAGCTACGAGCAGTACTTC. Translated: CASRGAGKSYEQYF.